This TCR beta chain derives from a study of blood T cell repertoires in COVID-19. Study-level information: Whether acute or convalescent, the COVID-19 samples came from the United States, Italy and Spain. Sources were T cells, B-cell-depleted T cells, or PBMCs; the material itself was cDNA or gDNA.

The length of the CDR3 is 15 residues. V lost 5 bases and J lost 8, with 18 bases in between. Per the germline V gene, CDR1 is SGHAT and CDR2 is FQNNGV. Original processing notes: By means of reference gene primer amplification, nucleated cell counts were estimated. Data came from immunoSEQ multiplex PCR; TCRdb stores just in-frame clones and leaves some out. The V and J calls and clone size were taken over from that table, and D and trimming were inferred from the DNA. This table holds some 24,000 clones, around nine tenths found once. The sequence was collected from a man in his forties or fifties with active COVID-19. The genes are TRBV11-2 and TRBJ1-4; a possible D gene is TRBD1 (6 bases). The sample consisted of peripheral blood. Here the CDR3 DNA reads TGTGCCAGCAGCGACCGTGACAGGTTGGAGGAAAAACTGTTTTTT. Translating gives CASSDRDRLEEKLFF.